A selection of T cell receptor beta chains follows, all from one sample in a study of siplizumab effects on memory and regulatory T cells. Sequencing used immunoSEQ multiplex PCR; TCRdb keeps in-frame clones, though not all of them. The sample has about 100,000 clones, more than 85% seen once. The sample was CD4+ T cells sorted from blood. The receptors were sampled from a human donor in good health. CDR3s leave out the opening cysteine and the closing phenylalanine or tryptophan.

v_call,j_call,cdr3_aa
TRBV30,TRBJ1-5,AWRRGGTNSNQPQH
TRBV10-3,TRBJ1-4,AISEFTGTEKLF
TRBV14,TRBJ1-2,ASSQSRGTGYT
TRBV6-5,TRBJ1-4,ASSYSIGGTNEKLF
TRBV27,TRBJ2-7,ASSGGADYEQY
TRBV2,TRBJ2-3,ASRGARWEDTQY
TRBV5-6,TRBJ2-3,ASRDLGTDTQY
TRBV7-6,TRBJ2-5,ASSSRPQETQY
TRBV6-5,TRBJ1-4,ASSYSHGATNEKLF
TRBV6-5,TRBJ2-7,ASSFPAAYEQY
TRBV12-5,TRBJ2-5,ASAHSGGGETQY
TRBV11-2,TRBJ2-7,ASSSRQNGVQY
TRBV6-4,TRBJ1-2,ASSDTSTGAYGYT
TRBV5-4,TRBJ2-1,ASSSGTSAAYNEQF
TRBV28,TRBJ1-4,ASSVRDRPNEKLF
TRBV5-6,TRBJ2-1,ASSLGAGSYNEQF
TRBV7-8,TRBJ1-4,ASSLAETGVEKLF
TRBV18,TRBJ2-5,ASSPPVLQGEETQY
TRBV6-5,TRBJ2-7,ASSYSAGGPYYEQY
TRBV5-6,TRBJ2-7,ASSLASKATNSYEQY
TRBV10-2,TRBJ1-5,ASSESDRGLSQPQH
TRBV6-1,TRBJ1-2,ASSEGGQVSGYT
TRBV7-9,TRBJ2-1,ASSLDVPNEQF
TRBV9,TRBJ1-1,ASSVQAGGTEAF
TRBV6-1,TRBJ2-7,ASSAGQESSYEQY
TRBV2,TRBJ1-6,ASSTSTGVNSPLH
TRBV20-1,TRBJ1-1,SAAMNTEAF
TRBV29-1,TRBJ2-2,SVERGSTGELF
TRBV2,TRBJ1-4,ASSVQGAGEKLF
TRBV5-1,TRBJ2-7,ASSLVGTEGGEQY
TRBV19,TRBJ2-3,ASSNLAGLTDTQY
TRBV5-6,TRBJ2-1,ASTHLGPTSGLGPGKF
TRBV11-2,TRBJ2-5,ASSSGTAKETQY
TRBV7-2,TRBJ1-2,ASSSLQGARGYGYT
TRBV6-5,TRBJ1-3,ASSPGRPVLTIY
TRBV2,TRBJ1-1,ASSEELSTF
TRBV19,TRBJ2-3,ASRGSPTGLDTQY
TRBV5-1,TRBJ1-5,ASSLDRGREPQH
TRBV18,TRBJ2-6,ASSGRGAGANVLT
TRBV5-4,TRBJ1-6,ASSLGASTNSPLH
TRBV7-2,TRBJ1-3,ASSFFRIGAGNTIY
TRBV27,TRBJ2-7,ATRGGASYEQY
TRBV7-2,TRBJ1-5,ASSLVRDQPQH
TRBV7-2,TRBJ2-7,ASTVGRSSYEQY
TRBV19,TRBJ1-5,ASSTPTAQH
TRBV6-6,TRBJ1-2,ASSYSRQAFNYGYT
TRBV5-1,TRBJ2-1,ASSLAYGRGGRDEQF
TRBV30,TRBJ1-5,AWSPGDTDQPQH
TRBV6-5,TRBJ1-5,ATRGFSNQPQH
TRBV7-9,TRBJ1-4,ASSPSPAGATNEKLF
TRBV5-4,TRBJ2-5,ASSRGGVNQETQY
TRBV7-7,TRBJ2-5,ASSQLGTSGQETQY
TRBV12-5,TRBJ1-2,ASGLPLQGGGYT
TRBV7-2,TRBJ2-2,ASSLTLVAGELF